Included here is one TCR beta chain sequence, with context. The sample comes from a study of blood T cell repertoires in COVID-19. Trimming took off 7 bases at V and 5 bases at J, with 12 bases between the two ends. The CDR3 extends over 12 amino acids. CDR1 is SNHLY, CDR2 FYNNEI, per germline. The data were produced by immunoSEQ multiplex PCR, yet TCRdb's version contains in-frame clones alone and is incomplete. Counted here are about 100,000 clones, approximately 86% occurring once; the ten biggest clones make up over 1.5%. Material for sequencing was peripheral blood. This sequence originates from an elderly man with acute or convalescent COVID-19. The gene calls are TRBV2 and TRBJ2-7; D might be TRBD1 (6 bases). This CDR3 reads CASKQGVNEQYF. The CDR3 region has the DNA TGTGCCAGCAAACAGGGAGTTAACGAGCAGTACTTC.